Only a few counts were recorded for the clone carrying this T cell receptor beta chain. This sample is part of a study of identical twins. This CDR3 comprises 16 residues. The germline gives CDR1 SNHLY, CDR2 FYNNEI. The V segment lost 7 bases and the J segment 2 bases; nucleotides outside the gene matches: 10. Each CDR3 protein is one row after TCRdb ran MiXCR on the 5' RACE reads. Of more than 600,000 distinct CDR3 sequences listed, approximately 18% were seen once; the top ten hold less than 15%. Separately, the same data were catalogued under a study of T cells expressing NK-cell markers.

The sequencing sample was made of PBMCs. This chain uses TRBV2 with TRBJ2-7; 11 bases match TRBD2. This clonotype originated in a woman between 18 and 29 years old in good health. CDR3 residues: CASTYSTSGDPYEQYF. The CDR3 region has the DNA TGTGCCAGCACCTACTCGACTAGCGGGGATCCCTACGAGCAGTACTTC.